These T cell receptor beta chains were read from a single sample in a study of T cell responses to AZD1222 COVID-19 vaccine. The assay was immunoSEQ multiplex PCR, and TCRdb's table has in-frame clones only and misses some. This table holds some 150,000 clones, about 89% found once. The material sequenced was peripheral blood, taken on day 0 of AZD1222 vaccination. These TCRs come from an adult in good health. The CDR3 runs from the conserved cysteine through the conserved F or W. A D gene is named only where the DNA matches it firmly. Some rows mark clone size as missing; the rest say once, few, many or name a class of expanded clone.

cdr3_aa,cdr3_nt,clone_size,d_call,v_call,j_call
CASSSGLAQETQYF,TGTGCCAGCAGCTCGGGACTAGCCCAAGAGACCCAGTACTTC,NA,TRBD2,TRBV7-2,TRBJ2-5
CASSLLWAIPGNTQYF,TGTGCCAGCAGCCTCCTTTGGGCTATCCCCGGGAATACGCAGTATTTT,NA,NA,TRBV11-2,TRBJ2-3
CATGQGSYNEQFF,TGTGCCACCGGACAGGGATCGTACAATGAGCAGTTCTTC,NA,TRBD1,TRBV13,TRBJ2-1
CASSLAQGAEQETQYF,TGTGCCAGCAGCTTAGCCCAGGGGGCCGAGCAAGAGACCCAGTACTTC,NA,TRBD1,TRBV13,TRBJ2-5
CASSLGIPAEAFF,TGTGCCAGCAGTTTAGGTATTCCGGCTGAAGCTTTCTTT,NA,NA,TRBV28,TRBJ1-1
CASSQDRTGGRYEQYF,TGTGCCAGCAGCCAAGATAGAACAGGGGGCCGCTACGAGCAGTACTTC,NA,TRBD1,TRBV3-1/TRBV3-2,TRBJ2-7
CASSQQGWGSYEQYF,TGTGCCAGCAGCCAGCAGGGTTGGGGCTCCTACGAGCAGTACTTC,once,NA,TRBV4-2,TRBJ2-7
CASIGQGESYNEQFF,TGTGCCAGCATCGGACAGGGGGAGTCCTACAATGAGCAGTTCTTC,NA,TRBD1,TRBV28,TRBJ2-1
CASSEPGLAGQETQYF,TGTGCCAGCAGTGAGCCGGGACTAGCAGGCCAAGAGACCCAGTACTTC,NA,TRBD2,TRBV6-1,TRBJ2-5
CASSLALSGGYTF,TGTGCCAGCAGTTTAGCCCTTTCGGGTGGCTACACCTTC,NA,NA,TRBV12-3/TRBV12-4,TRBJ1-2
CATSERTIHRNTGELFF,TGTGCCACCAGTGAAAGGACAATACATAGGAACACCGGGGAGCTGTTTTTT,NA,NA,TRBV24-1,TRBJ2-2
CASSLPGELFF,TGTGCCAGCAGTTTACCCGGGGAGCTGTTTTTT,NA,NA,TRBV12-3/TRBV12-4,TRBJ2-2
CASSQDQGTGANVLTF,TGCGCCAGCAGCCAAGATCAGGGAACTGGGGCCAACGTCCTGACTTTC,NA,NA,TRBV4-1,TRBJ2-6
CASIPSFEGGNTIYF,TGTGCCAGTATCCCATCGTTCGAGGGTGGAAACACCATATATTTT,NA,NA,TRBV19,TRBJ1-3
CASSLGRASGNTIYF,TGTGCCAGCAGTCTCGGACGGGCCTCTGGAAACACCATATATTTT,NA,NA,TRBV27,TRBJ1-3
CASSPRTPGNTEAFF,TGTGCCAGCTCACCCCGGACCCCTGGGAACACTGAAGCTTTCTTT,NA,NA,TRBV18,TRBJ1-1
CASSQETSGTYYEQYF,TGCGCCAGCAGCCAAGAAACTAGCGGGACCTACTACGAGCAGTACTTC,NA,TRBD2,TRBV4-1,TRBJ2-7
CASSLLRGGRGYTF,TGCGCCAGCAGCCTGCTTAGGGGGGGCCGGGGCTACACCTTC,NA,NA,TRBV4-3,TRBJ1-2
CASSRLRAYEQYF,TGTGCCAGCAGCCGCCTTCGTGCCTACGAGCAGTACTTC,NA,NA,TRBV3-1/TRBV3-2,TRBJ2-7
CASSPGVTDTQYF,TGCGCCAGCAGCCCGGGGGTCACAGATACGCAGTATTTT,NA,NA,TRBV5-1,TRBJ2-3
CASSYGQEYGYTF,TGTGCCAGCAGTTACGGGCAGGAGTATGGCTACACCTTC,NA,NA,TRBV6-2/TRBV6-3,TRBJ1-2
CASSLVGRLLNTEAFF,TGTGCCAGCAGCTTGGTGGGCAGACTTCTTAACACTGAAGCTTTCTTT,NA,NA,TRBV5-6,TRBJ1-1